The sequence of this TCR beta chain was determined in a study of shared clonotypes between healthy human individuals (dated by TCRdb to 2018 to 2020). About the investigation overall: The cohort comprised a couple of women and a few men aged 18 to 49 years. For each donor, CD4 naive and CD4 memory were each given three plates, CD8 naive was given two plates, and CD8 memory was given one plate. Blood TCR repertoires of four to six healthy adults were deeply sequenced to estimate repertoire size and the extent of clonotype sharing between individuals. To increase sequencing depth and limit assay-specific biases, different laboratories used diverse techniques to prepare libraries and sequence TCR repertoires. Between about 0.85 and 10 billion PBMCs per donor were obtained by leukapheresis. The investigation overall reported the following: Sampling was restricted to blood, and TCR repertoires in tissue are likely to differ from TCR repertoires in blood. Because the study included a small number of donors, the genetic and exposure-history diversity represented was limited. Rarefaction of sorted-subset datasets indicated incomplete sequencing despite the large sequencing depth. When a handful of donors were compared, the shared fraction of clonotypes was approximately 5% for naive CD4, over 3% for naive CD8, roughly 2.3% for memory CD4, and less than 0.5% for memory CD8. Estimated clonotype richness was generally larger for naive than for memory subsets. Compared with non-shared clonotypes, the clonotypes found in all four sorted-subset donors had higher generation probabilities. Pairwise subsampling led to the expectation that sequencing depth would affect the degree of clonotype sharing among donors.

Using the deep immunoSEQ assay, TCR CDR3 regions were amplified from genomic DNA by multiplex PCR. Extracted genomic DNA from each cell subset was spread evenly across all wells of several immunoSEQ 96-well plates, with each plate serving as a replicate. Each replicate PCR for sorted subsets received about 210 ng genomic DNA, equal to tens of thousands of T cell genomes. Purified libraries were quantified with a Qubit 3.0 fluorometer, sized on a Bioanalyzer 2100, and re-quantified with the KAPA Library Quantification kit. Every immunoSEQ 96-well plate was sequenced on a dedicated single-read 150-cycle Illumina NextSeq 550 flow cell. The authors processed their data as follows. Because the immunoSEQ output held only junctional sequences and lacked quality scores, the filtering could not match the filtering applied to full-length reads. Sequences were annotated with PyIR, a Python wrapper for IgBLAST v1.9, using IMGT germline references to assign V/J genes and CDR3. Any read was removed if the V/J assignment was weak (E-value above 1e-6), the CDR3 was missing, or the read contained stop codons, out-of-frame junctions, or ambiguous translated residues. V3J clonotypes were defined as sequences sharing an identical inferred V gene, J gene, and CDR3 amino acid sequence. The percentage overlap between two repertoires was calculated by dividing the number of shared unique clonotypes by the size of the smaller repertoire. RTK rarefaction, the Chao1 estimator, and Recon v2.1 estimates of unobserved clonotypes were used to assess repertoire richness. OLGA was used to compute generation probabilities for all TCRbeta clonotypes that the gDNA method yielded from a few donors. This is the immuneACCESS table as TCRdb keeps it, with only in-frame sequences that have V and J called. A part of the clones is gone; compared with another copy, unresolved V genes explain less than half, and the rest is unexplained. V, J and clone size were drawn from that table, and D and trimming were deduced from the DNA. The sample profile shows nearly 1,000,000 clones; 76% of them were found once. The ten largest clones capture 1.5% of the sample.

As encoded in the germline V gene, CDR1 is MDHEN while CDR2 is SYDVKM. Relative to germline, V is missing 5 bases and J is missing 4 bases, with 11 bases of the junction outside any gene match. From the cysteine up to the phenylalanine, the CDR3 has a length of 17 residues. The read is trimmed to its CDR3 DNA, 51 bases read in frame from base 1. A remark on this clone: Its specific antigen is unknown. Nothing much larger sits one base from this clone, and base qualities are not available.

Donors were healthy HIV-negative adults with no recently reported acute infections or vaccinations. All donors were Caucasian adults living in Nashville, Tennessee, USA. Magnetic negative selection was used to enrich CD4+ T cells, after which naive cells were positively selected on CD45RA and the negative fraction became the memory subset. Blood was obtained by leukapheresis, after which PBMCs were separated by Ficoll-Histopaque density gradient centrifugation and cryopreserved in liquid nitrogen vapor phase. Purity and quantity of every magnetically sorted T cell population were checked by analytical flow cytometry. Each sorted fraction had its genomic DNA isolated and then quantified by UV absorbance on a Nanodrop 2000c.

This chain joins TRBV28 to TRBJ1-1; 12 bases in the middle match TRBD1. This TCR was sampled from a man between 18 and 35 years old in good health. What was sequenced was memory CD4+ T cells sorted from blood. Interpreted using the paper, the cell subset or site label stands for: CD45RA-negative fraction. The CDR3 has the sequence CASSPRDRGPMCTEAFF. The DNA sequence is TGTGCCAGCAGTCCCCGGGACAGGGGGCCGATGTGCACTGAAGCTTTCTTT.